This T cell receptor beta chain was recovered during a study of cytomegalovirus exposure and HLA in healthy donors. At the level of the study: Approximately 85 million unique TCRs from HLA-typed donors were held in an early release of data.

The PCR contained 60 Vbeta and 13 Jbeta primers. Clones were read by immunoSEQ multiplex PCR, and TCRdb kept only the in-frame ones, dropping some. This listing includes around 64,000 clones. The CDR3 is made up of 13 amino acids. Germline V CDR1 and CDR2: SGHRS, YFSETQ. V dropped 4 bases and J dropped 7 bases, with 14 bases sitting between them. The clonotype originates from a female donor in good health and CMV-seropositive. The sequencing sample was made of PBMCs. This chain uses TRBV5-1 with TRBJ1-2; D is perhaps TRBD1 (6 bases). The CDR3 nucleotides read TGCGCCAGCAGCGAGACAGGAGAGCTTGGCTACACCTTC. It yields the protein CASSETGELGYTF.